A selection of T cell receptor beta chains follows, all from one sample in a study of T cells in Graves' hyperthyroidism and ophthalmopathy. One entry per CDR3 protein, called by TCRdb with MiXCR from the multiplex PCR reads. The sample holds 600,000 or so distinct CDR3 sequences, around 14% seen once. The sequenced material came from blood. The receptors here all came from a woman younger than 30 with Graves' ophthalmopathy. The CDR3 runs from the conserved cysteine through the conserved F or W. A D gene is named only where the DNA matches it firmly. Not all rows give a size; the values are once, few, many and, for expanded clones, a class.

j_gene	d_gene	abundance	len	v_gene	CDR3aa	CDR3nt
TRBJ2-5	NA	few	13	TRBV6-1	CASSVEIDLDQYF	TGTGCCAGCAGTGTTGAAATAGATTTAGACCAGTACTTC
TRBJ2-1	NA	NA	15	TRBV9	CASSVGESRDNEQFF	TGTGCCAGCAGCGTAGGCGAGAGTAGGGACAATGAGCAGTTCTTC
TRBJ1-1	NA	many	15	TRBV12-5	CASGLVSGKNTEAFF	TGTGCTAGTGGTCTCGTGTCGGGGAAGAACACTGAAGCTTTCTTT
TRBJ2-1	TRBD2	few	18	TRBV4-2	CASSQVLAGGGPYNEQFF	TGTGCCAGCAGCCAAGTCTTAGCGGGAGGGGGCCCTTACAATGAGCAGTTCTTC
TRBJ2-1	NA	many	17	TRBV2	CASSQTRIRGSYNEQFF	TGTGCCAGCAGTCAAACCAGGATTAGAGGCTCCTACAATGAGCAGTTCTTC
TRBJ2-5	TRBD1	few	15	TRBV5-6	CASSLAGTGTQTQYF	TGTGCCAGCAGCTTGGCCGGGACAGGGACGCAAACCCAGTACTTC
TRBJ1-5	TRBD1	many	13	TRBV30	CAWSVQGGQPQHF	TGTGCCTGGAGTGTACAGGGGGGTCAGCCCCAGCATTTT
TRBJ2-1	TRBD2	few	14	TRBV19	CASAWTSVYNEQFF	TGTGCCAGTGCATGGACTAGTGTCTACAATGAGCAGTTCTTC
TRBJ1-1	NA	many	15	TRBV9	CASSPRDPMNTEAFF	TGTGCCAGCAGCCCCCGGGACCCCATGAACACTGAAGCTTTCTTT
TRBJ2-7	TRBD1	NA	10	TRBV27	CVTGGYEQYF	TGTGTGACAGGGGGCTACGAGCAGTACTTC
TRBJ2-7	NA	many	16	TRBV7-9	CASSSTGRGPAYEQYF	TGTGCCAGCAGCTCTACGGGTAGGGGTCCCGCCTACGAGCAGTACTTC
TRBJ2-3	NA	many	17	TRBV3-1	CASSQGTPSPLSDTQYF	TGTGCCAGCAGCCAAGGTACTCCAAGTCCGCTATCAGATACGCAGTATTTT
TRBJ2-2	TRBD1	many	14	TRBV28	CASHRGYYTGELFF	TGTGCCAGCCACAGGGGATACTACACCGGGGAGCTGTTTTTT
TRBJ1-1	NA	many	15	TRBV29-1	CSVAAGHVARTEAFF	TGCAGCGTTGCGGCTGGACACGTCGCGAGGACTGAAGCTTTCTTT
TRBJ2-5	NA	NA	14	TRBV20-1	CSARIGRVEETQYF	TGCAGTGCTAGGATCGGGCGGGTTGAAGAGACCCAGTACTTC
TRBJ1-2	NA	NA	15	TRBV6-1	CASEPKIRQVFGYTF	TGTGCCAGCGAACCAAAGATCCGACAGGTGTTTGGCTACACCTTC
TRBJ1-1	NA	many	12	TRBV12-3/TRBV12-4	CASRQANTEAFF	TGTGCCAGCAGACAGGCGAACACTGAAGCTTTCTTT
TRBJ2-1	TRBD2	many	16	TRBV7-3	CASSYLAGGTYNEQFF	TGTGCCAGCAGTTACTTAGCGGGAGGGACTTACAATGAGCAGTTCTTC
TRBJ1-5	NA	few	14	TRBV6-1	CASSPEGMYQPQHF	TGTGCCAGCAGTCCCGAGGGTATGTATCAGCCCCAGCATTTT
TRBJ1-6	TRBD1	many	17	TRBV5-1	CASSLAERTGRGSPLHF	TGCGCCAGCAGCTTGGCCGAGCGGACAGGGAGGGGTTCACCCCTCCACTTT
TRBJ2-2	NA	NA	15	TRBV6-1	CASGVSGPNTGELFF	TGTGCCAGCGGGGTATCAGGGCCGAACACCGGGGAGCTGTTTTTT
TRBJ2-7	TRBD2	many	16	TRBV10-3	CAIRRGLAGGPYEQYF	TGTGCCATTAGGAGGGGACTAGCGGGAGGGCCCTACGAGCAGTACTTC
TRBJ1-1	NA	NA	20	TRBV6-2/TRBV6-3	CASSNPPGGLKVRMNTEAFF	TGTGCCAGCAGTAACCCCCCCGGGGGACTGAAGGTGCGCATGAACACTGAAGCTTTCTTT
TRBJ2-2	TRBD2	many	15	TRBV7-3	CASSLTGLGPGELFF	TGTGCCAGCAGCCTGACGGGACTAGGTCCCGGGGAGCTGTTTTTT
TRBJ2-3	TRBD1	many	15	TRBV30	CAWSMGQGGTDTQYF	TGTGCCTGGAGTATGGGACAGGGGGGAACAGATACGCAGTATTTT
TRBJ2-1	NA	many	15	TRBV5-1	CASSLATGAYNEQFF	TGCGCCAGCAGCTTGGCGACGGGGGCCTACAATGAGCAGTTCTTC
TRBJ2-3	TRBD2	many	18	TRBV7-3	CASSLWAGSGRGTDTQYF	TGTGCCAGCAGCTTATGGGCAGGTAGCGGGAGGGGCACAGATACGCAGTATTTT
TRBJ2-1	NA	few	16	TRBV3-1	CASSQDRASSYNEQFF	TGTGCCAGCAGCCAAGATCGGGCCAGCTCCTACAATGAGCAGTTCTTC
TRBJ1-1	NA	many	12	TRBV6-1	CASSPQAIEAFF	TGTGCCAGCAGCCCACAGGCAATTGAAGCTTTCTTT
TRBJ2-5	TRBD2	few	18	TRBV28	CASSGETSGRQVQETQYF	TGTGCCAGCAGCGGGGAGACTAGCGGGAGACAAGTTCAAGAGACCCAGTACTTC
TRBJ2-5	NA	NA	11	TRBV18	CASGGEETQYF	TGTGCCAGCGGGGGAGAAGAGACCCAGTACTTC
TRBJ2-4	NA	many	18	TRBV6-1	CASSDHLTWTEAKNIQYF	TGTGCCAGCAGTGATCATTTAACGTGGACAGAAGCCAAAAACATTCAGTACTTC
TRBJ2-7	NA	few	14	TRBV6-6	CASSYELHSYEQYF	TGTGCCAGCAGTTACGAACTCCACTCCTACGAGCAGTACTTC
TRBJ2-2	TRBD2	many	14	TRBV28	CASSRAGNTGELFF	TGTGCCAGCAGTCGAGCGGGAAACACCGGGGAGCTGTTTTTT
TRBJ2-7	NA	NA	14	TRBV10-3	CAIKEDSGTYEQYF	TGTGCCATCAAGGAGGATTCAGGGACCTACGAGCAGTACTTC
TRBJ1-1	NA	many	15	TRBV7-3	CASSRGNQGLTEAFF	TGTGCCAGCAGCAGAGGAAACCAGGGTCTCACTGAAGCTTTCTTT
TRBJ1-1	TRBD1	many	14	TRBV12-3/TRBV12-4	CASSLRQGGTEAFF	TGTGCCAGCAGCTTAAGACAGGGTGGCACTGAAGCTTTCTTT
TRBJ2-7	TRBD2	many	19	TRBV28	CASSLYGLAGTPPSYEQYF	TGTGCCAGCAGTTTATATGGACTAGCGGGAACTCCTCCTTCCTACGAGCAGTACTTC
TRBJ2-7	TRBD2	many	15	TRBV12-3/TRBV12-4	CASRKGLAGAYEQYF	TGTGCCAGCAGAAAGGGACTAGCGGGAGCCTACGAGCAGTACTTC
TRBJ2-7	TRBD1	many	16	TRBV3-1	CASSQDMGQNSYEQYF	TGTGCCAGCAGCCAAGACATGGGACAGAACTCCTACGAGCAGTACTTC
TRBJ2-3	TRBD1	many	16	TRBV6-5	CASSYFGQGGTDTQYF	TGTGCCAGCAGTTACTTCGGACAGGGGGGCACAGATACGCAGTATTTT
TRBJ2-7	NA	many	16	TRBV12-3/TRBV12-4	CASSLAPIDGSYEQYF	TGTGCCAGCAGTTTAGCCCCTATTGACGGTTCCTACGAGCAGTACTTC
TRBJ2-1	NA	many	14	TRBV3-1	CASSQAASSLEQFF	TGTGCCAGCAGCCAAGCCGCCTCCTCACTAGAGCAGTTCTTC
TRBJ1-1	NA	many	17	TRBV7-3	CASSLTAGMKTATEAFF	TGTGCCAGCAGCTTAACGGCAGGAATGAAAACGGCCACTGAAGCTTTCTTT
TRBJ2-5	TRBD1	many	15	TRBV28	CASSFFRTGRETQYF	TGTGCCAGCAGTTTCTTTCGGACAGGGCGGGAGACCCAGTACTTC
TRBJ2-5	NA	many	14	TRBV18	CASSPYQRGETQYF	TGTGCCAGCTCACCGTATCAGAGGGGGGAGACCCAGTACTTC
TRBJ2-7	TRBD1	many	15	TRBV18	CASSPPGTGGDEQYF	TGTGCCAGCTCACCACCCGGGACAGGGGGTGACGAGCAGTACTTC
TRBJ2-2	NA	many	13	TRBV30	CAWSIGGPGELFF	TGTGCCTGGTCCATTGGGGGCCCCGGGGAGCTGTTTTTT
TRBJ2-1	NA	many	13	TRBV20-1	CSAPQIRYNEQFF	TGCAGTGCTCCACAAATACGGTACAATGAGCAGTTCTTC
TRBJ1-6	NA	many	14	TRBV2	CASAQGPRDSPLHF	TGTGCCAGCGCCCAGGGTCCGAGGGATTCACCCCTCCACTTT
TRBJ2-3	NA	many	15	TRBV7-3	CASSLGGGGTDTQYF	TGTGCCAGCAGCTTAGGGGGAGGTGGCACAGATACGCAGTATTTT
TRBJ2-7	NA	once	12	TRBV20-1	CSARGQNYEQYF	TGCAGTGCTAGAGGACAGAACTACGAGCAGTACTTC
TRBJ2-2	NA	NA	16	TRBV5-1	CASSPGGTPNTGELVF	TGCGCCAGCAGCCCAGGGGGGACACCAAACACCGGGGAGCTGGTTTTT
TRBJ2-7	TRBD1	few	14	TRBV4-1	CASRLRQGSYEQYF	TGCGCCAGCAGGCTGAGACAGGGGTCCTACGAGCAGTACTTC
TRBJ2-3	NA	many	15	TRBV7-8	CASSLGWGADDTQYF	TGTGCCAGCAGCCTCGGCTGGGGGGCGGACGATACGCAGTATTTT
TRBJ2-3	NA	few	13	TRBV24-1	CATSDLLVDTQYF	TGTGCCACCAGTGATTTGCTTGTAGATACGCAGTATTTT
TRBJ2-1	TRBD2	NA	15	TRBV10-3	CAIRQAGGAYNEQFF	TGTGCCATCAGACAAGCGGGAGGGGCTTACAATGAGCAGTTCTTC
TRBJ2-1	NA	many	13	TRBV6-2/TRBV6-3	CASSYPLVGEQFF	TGTGCCAGCAGTTACCCACTAGTCGGTGAGCAGTTCTTC
TRBJ1-4	TRBD1	NA	17	TRBV19	CASSSDRGLTGNEKLFF	TGTGCCAGTAGTTCGGACAGGGGGCTTACGGGGAATGAAAAACTGTTTTTT